The subject of this entry is one T cell receptor beta chain. The antigen is not known. These data come from a study of CD8 T cells in ankylosing spondylitis. Findings and limits, study-wide: CD8+ cells made up the disease-linked clones, which were relatively rare in peripheral blood. Disease-linked clones reportedly showed significant enrichment in matched ankylosing spondylitis synovial fluid. Ankylosing spondylitis blood seemed to carry a telltale TCR beta motif made of roughly eight highly homologous variants. In reactive arthritis synovial fluid and blood, some motif variants had been reported before.

For TCR beta, libraries came from quantitative 5'-RACE with molecular barcodes. A single record per CDR3 protein comes from TCRdb applying MiXCR to the 5' RACE reads. This sample yields a few hundred thousand distinct CDR3 sequences, of which 20% to 25% are seen a single time; about a sixth belongs to the top ten. The sequence derives from a male donor with ankylosing spondylitis. Sequences were obtained from blood, either unsorted or a sorted T cell fraction (not recorded which).

The CDR3 is CAIMGGQITDTQYF. The CDR3 nucleotides are TGTGCCATCATGGGGGGGCAGATCACAGATACGCAGTATTTT. The chain carries TRBV10-3 and TRBJ2-3; D is possibly TRBD2 (7 bases). Trimming pared 7 bases from V and 2 bases from J, leaving 13 bases between. CDR1 and CDR2 from the germline V gene are ENHRY and SYGVKD. The CDR3 covers 14 residues.